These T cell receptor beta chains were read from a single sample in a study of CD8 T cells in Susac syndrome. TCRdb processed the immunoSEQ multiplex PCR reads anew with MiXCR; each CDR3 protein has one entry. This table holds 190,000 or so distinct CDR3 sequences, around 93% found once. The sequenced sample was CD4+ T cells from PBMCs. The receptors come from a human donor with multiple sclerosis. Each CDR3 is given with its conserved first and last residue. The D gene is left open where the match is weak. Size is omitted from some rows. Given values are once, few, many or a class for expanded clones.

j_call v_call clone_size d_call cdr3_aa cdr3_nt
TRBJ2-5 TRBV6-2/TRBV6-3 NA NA CASSWRETQYF TGTGCCAGCAGTTGGCGCGAGACCCAGTACTTC
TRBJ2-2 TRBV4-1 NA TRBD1 CASSSRQGQNTGELFF TGCGCCAGCAGCTCCCGACAGGGCCAAAACACCGGGGAGCTGTTTTTT
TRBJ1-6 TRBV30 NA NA CAWRPMSLTGDAPLHF TGTGCCTGGAGGCCCATGAGTTTGACGGGGGATGCACCCCTCCACTTT
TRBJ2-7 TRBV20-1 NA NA CSAAPASPGYEQYF TGCAGTGCTGCCCCGGCGTCCCCAGGCTACGAGCAGTACTTC
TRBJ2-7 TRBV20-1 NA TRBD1 CSARVRQGNEQYF TGCAGTGCTAGAGTTCGACAGGGTAACGAGCAGTACTTC
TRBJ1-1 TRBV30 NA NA CAWSAQYEAFF TGTGCCTGGAGTGCACAATATGAAGCTTTCTTT
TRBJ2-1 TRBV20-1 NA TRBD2 CSASGGGPYNEQFF TGCAGTGCTAGTGGGGGGGGACCCTACAATGAGCAGTTCTTC
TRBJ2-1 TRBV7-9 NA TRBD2 CASSLGTSLNEQFF TGTGCCAGCAGCCTTGGGACTAGCCTGAATGAGCAGTTCTTC
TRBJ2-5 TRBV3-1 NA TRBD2 CASSLPGLAGEETQYF TGTGCCAGCAGCCTACCGGGACTAGCGGGGGAAGAGACCCAGTACTTC
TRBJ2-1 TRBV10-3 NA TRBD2 CAISGSASGGSLTYNEQFF TGTGCCATCAGTGGGAGCGCTAGCGGGGGCTCCCTAACCTACAATGAGCAGTTCTTC
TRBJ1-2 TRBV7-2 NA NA CASSERPDYGYTF TGTGCCAGCAGCGAGCGTCCGGACTATGGCTACACCTTC
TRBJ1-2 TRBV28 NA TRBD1 CASSHRGRGHGYTF TGTGCCAGCAGCCACCGGGGGAGGGGGCATGGCTACACCTTC
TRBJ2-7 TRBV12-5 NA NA CASPEGEQYF TGTGCTAGCCCCGAGGGCGAGCAGTACTTC
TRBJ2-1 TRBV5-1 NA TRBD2 CASSFSSGGSYNEQFF TGCGCCAGCAGCTTTTCTAGCGGGGGATCCTACAATGAGCAGTTCTTC
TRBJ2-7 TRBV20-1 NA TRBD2 CSASLPLAGHYEQYF TGCAGTGCTAGCCTCCCACTAGCGGGACACTACGAGCAGTACTTC
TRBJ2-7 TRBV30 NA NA CAWGPGTSYEQYF TGTGCCTGGGGCCCCGGGACATCATACGAGCAGTACTTC
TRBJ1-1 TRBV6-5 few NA CASSYGGTEAFF TGTGCCAGCAGTTACGGTGGCACTGAAGCTTTCTTT
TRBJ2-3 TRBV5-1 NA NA CASSTTGDTQYF TGCGCCAGCAGCACGACGGGAGATACGCAGTATTTT
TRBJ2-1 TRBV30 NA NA CAWSELGQENAGTYNEQFF TGTGCCTGGAGTGAACTCGGACAGGAAAACGCGGGGACATACAATGAGCAGTTCTTC
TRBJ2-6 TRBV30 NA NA CAGGRGTANVLTF TGTGCCGGGGGGCGGGGAACCGCCAACGTCCTGACTTTC
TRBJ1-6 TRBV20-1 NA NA CSARVTGRNSPLHF TGCAGTGCTAGGGTGACAGGTCGAAATTCACCCCTCCACTTT
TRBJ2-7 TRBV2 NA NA CASTQGIGEQYF TGTGCCAGCACGCAGGGTATTGGGGAGCAGTACTTC
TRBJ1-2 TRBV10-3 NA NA CAFSSDYRDDYGYTF TGTGCCTTCTCCTCTGATTACCGGGACGACTATGGCTACACCTTC
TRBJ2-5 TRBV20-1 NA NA CSARDRAAPETQYF TGCAGTGCTAGAGATCGAGCAGCCCCGGAGACCCAGTACTTC
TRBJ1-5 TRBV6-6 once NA CASSHLPGRDNQPQHF TGTGCCAGCAGTCACCTTCCGGGACGGGACAATCAGCCCCAGCATTTT
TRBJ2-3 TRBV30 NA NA CAWSVGLATDTQYF TGTGCCTGGAGTGTAGGGTTAGCAACAGATACGCAGTATTTT
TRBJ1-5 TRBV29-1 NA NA CSVEEGGTNQPQHF TGCAGCGTTGAAGAAGGCGGAACCAATCAGCCCCAGCATTTT
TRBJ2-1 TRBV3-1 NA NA CASSYTDNEQFF TGTGCCAGCAGCTACACAGATAATGAGCAGTTCTTC
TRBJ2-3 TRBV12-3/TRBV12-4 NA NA CASSPNPRTDTQYF TGTGCCAGCAGTCCCAACCCTCGCACAGATACGCAGTATTTT
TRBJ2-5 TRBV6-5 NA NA CASGRGVETQYF TGTGCTAGCGGCAGGGGGGTGGAGACCCAGTACTTC
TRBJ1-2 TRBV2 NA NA CASRATGNGVGYTF TGTGCCAGCAGAGCGACAGGCAACGGGGTTGGCTACACCTTC
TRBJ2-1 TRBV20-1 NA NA CSASPGTDNEQFF TGCAGTGCTTCACCCGGGACCGACAATGAGCAGTTCTTC
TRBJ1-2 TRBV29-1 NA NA CSVVGSNYGYTF TGCAGCGTAGTCGGGTCAAACTATGGCTACACCTTC
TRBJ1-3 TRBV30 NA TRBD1 CAWKRDRGRGNTIYF TGTGCCTGGAAAAGGGACAGGGGGCGTGGAAACACCATATATTTT
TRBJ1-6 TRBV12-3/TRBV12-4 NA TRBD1 CASSFDRGGSPLHF TGTGCCAGCAGTTTTGACAGGGGTGGATCACCCCTCCACTTT
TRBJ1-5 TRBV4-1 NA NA CASSHGSNQPQHF TGCGCCAGCAGCCATGGGAGCAATCAGCCCCAGCATTTT
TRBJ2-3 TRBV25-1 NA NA CASSVIADTQYF TGTGCCAGCAGTGTAATAGCAGATACGCAGTATTTT
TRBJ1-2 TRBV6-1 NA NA CASSDPGGAGTF TGTGCCAGCAGTGATCCCGGGGGAGCGGGCACCTTC
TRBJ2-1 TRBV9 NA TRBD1 CASSVDNRGEQFF TGTGCCAGCAGCGTTGATAACAGGGGCGAGCAGTTCTTC
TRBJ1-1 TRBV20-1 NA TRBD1 CRPRTGDTEAFF TGCAGACCACGGACAGGGGACACTGAAGCTTTCTTT
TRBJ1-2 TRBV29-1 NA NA CSVGPETENYGYTF TGCAGCGTTGGGCCAGAGACCGAAAACTATGGCTACACCTTC